The rows below give T cell receptor beta chains drawn from one sample of a study of regulatory T cells in long-lasting Graves disease. TCRdb processed the multiplex PCR reads anew with MiXCR; each CDR3 protein has one entry. This table holds 200,000 to 250,000 distinct CDR3 sequences, around 16% found once. Sequencing used peripheral blood mononuclear cells (PBMCs), obtained at new diagnosis, from a patient treated with antithyroid drugs. Source of these receptors: a female donor with Graves disease. The CDR3 runs from the conserved cysteine through the conserved F or W. A D gene is named only where the DNA matches it firmly. Expanded clones are given a class, and other clones once, few, many or no size at all.

-	many	TRBV6-2/TRBV6-3	TRBJ2-7	CASSDGDREQYF	TGTGCCAGCAGTGACGGTGACCGGGAGCAGTACTTC
TRBD2	-	TRBV20-1	TRBJ2-7	CSAGRAPWSYEQYF	TGCAGTGCAGGGAGGGCACCGTGGTCCTACGAGCAGTACTTC
-	few	TRBV20-1	TRBJ1-6	CSARDIGNSPLHF	TGCAGTGCTAGAGATATAGGGAATTCACCCCTCCACTTT
TRBD2	many	TRBV6-5	TRBJ2-7	CASSYSKSGRRYF	TGTGCCAGCAGTTACTCGAAAAGCGGGAGAAGGTACTTC
TRBD1	many	TRBV6-1	TRBJ2-7	CASRLPTTGSYEQYF	TGTGCCAGCAGACTTCCCACGACAGGGAGCTACGAGCAGTACTTC
TRBD1	many	TRBV11-3	TRBJ1-2	CASSIPGQGNGYTF	TGTGCCAGCAGCATACCGGGACAGGGAAACGGCTACACCTTC
TRBD2	many	TRBV20-1	TRBJ2-5	CSARRVSGRGETQYF	TGCAGTGCTAGAAGGGTTAGCGGGAGGGGAGAGACCCAGTACTTC
TRBD2	many	TRBV27	TRBJ2-5	CASSFSGRAEETQYF	TGTGCCAGCAGTTTTTCCGGGAGGGCTGAGGAGACCCAGTACTTC
-	few	TRBV27	TRBJ2-7	CASSLPLGQAYEQYF	TGTGCCAGCAGTTTGCCTCTGGGACAAGCCTACGAGCAGTACTTC
-	many	TRBV7-9	TRBJ2-7	CASTGTPSLQQYF	TGTGCCAGCACCGGGACTCCGAGCCTCCAGCAGTACTTC
TRBD1	many	TRBV6-5	TRBJ2-5	CASSLSRGLQETQYF	TGTGCCAGCAGTTTATCCAGGGGGCTCCAAGAGACCCAGTACTTC
-	many	TRBV19	TRBJ1-1	CASSIGGSEAFF	TGTGCCAGTAGTATAGGTGGAAGTGAAGCTTTCTTT
-	-	TRBV6-1	TRBJ1-1	CASVVGVNTEAFF	TGTGCCAGCGTAGTCGGTGTGAACACTGAAGCTTTCTTT
TRBD2	many	TRBV24-1	TRBJ2-3	CATSDSRLAGADTQYF	TGTGCCACCAGTGATTCTCGACTAGCGGGAGCGGATACGCAGTATTTT
TRBD2	many	TRBV4-3	TRBJ2-3	CASSQAPPTSGRTDTQYF	TGCGCCAGCAGCCAAGCCCCGCCGACTAGCGGGAGAACAGATACGCAGTATTTT
-	many	TRBV11-2	TRBJ2-5	CASSLGVRGGHQETQYF	TGTGCCAGCAGCTTAGGAGTCAGGGGCGGGCACCAAGAGACCCAGTACTTC
TRBD2	many	TRBV2	TRBJ2-5	CASSAGTSGETQYF	TGTGCCAGCAGTGCCGGGACTAGCGGAGAGACCCAGTACTTC
TRBD2	many	TRBV6-1	TRBJ2-4	CASSEARRLAGVTKNIQYF	TGTGCCAGCAGTGAAGCCCGGCGGCTAGCGGGAGTTACCAAAAACATTCAGTACTTC
-	many	TRBV12-3/TRBV12-4	TRBJ2-7	CASTGGGGWYEQYF	TGTGCCAGCACCGGAGGAGGGGGATGGTACGAGCAGTACTTC
TRBD2	many	TRBV2	TRBJ2-7	CASFGTSGSYEQYF	TGTGCCAGCTTTGGGACTAGCGGGTCCTACGAGCAGTACTTC
TRBD2	many	TRBV6-1	TRBJ2-1	CASTRGGTSGSLSYNEQFF	TGTGCCAGCACTCGCGGGGGGACTAGCGGGAGTCTCTCCTACAATGAGCAGTTCTTC
-	many	TRBV20-1	TRBJ1-3	CSASPLGDSGGNTIYF	TGCAGTGCTTCCCCTCTCGGGGATTCTGGAGGAAACACCATATATTTT
-	many	TRBV6-2/TRBV6-3	TRBJ2-1	CASLGGNQRSEQFF	TGTGCCAGCTTAGGAGGAAATCAGAGGAGTGAGCAGTTCTTC
-	many	TRBV24-1	TRBJ2-1	CATSDPRTSQFF	TGTGCCACCAGTGATCCCCGGACCTCCCAGTTCTTC
-	many	TRBV20-1	TRBJ1-4	CSASPPGGGRSSEKLFF	TGCAGTGCTAGCCCACCCGGGGGGGGCCGAAGCAGTGAAAAACTGTTTTTT
-	many	TRBV7-9	TRBJ1-2	CASSLYAQDGYTF	TGTGCCAGCAGCCTCTACGCCCAAGACGGCTACACCTTC
-	many	TRBV20-1	TRBJ2-5	CSARKGIEAQYF	TGCAGTGCTAGAAAAGGGATTGAGGCCCAGTACTTC